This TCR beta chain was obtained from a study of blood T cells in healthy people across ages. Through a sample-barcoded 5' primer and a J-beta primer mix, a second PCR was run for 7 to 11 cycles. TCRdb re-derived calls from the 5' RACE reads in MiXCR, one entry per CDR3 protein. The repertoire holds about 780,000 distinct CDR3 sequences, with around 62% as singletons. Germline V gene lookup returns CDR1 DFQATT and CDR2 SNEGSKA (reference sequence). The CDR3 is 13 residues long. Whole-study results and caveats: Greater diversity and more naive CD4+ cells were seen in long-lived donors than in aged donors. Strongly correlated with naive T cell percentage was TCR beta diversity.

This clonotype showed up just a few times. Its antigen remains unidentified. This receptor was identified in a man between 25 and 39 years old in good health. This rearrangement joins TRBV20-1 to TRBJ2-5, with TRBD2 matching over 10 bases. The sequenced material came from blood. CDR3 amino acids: CSPGTSEQETQYF. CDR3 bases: TGCAGCCCCGGGACTAGCGAACAAGAGACCCAGTACTTC.